This passage covers 3 T cell receptor beta chains from one sample sequenced in a study of control samples from healthy donors and cancer patients. The assay was immunoSEQ multiplex PCR, and TCRdb's table has in-frame clones only and misses some. The sample has 100,000 to 150,000 clones, about 93% seen once. The material sequenced was blood. All receptors come from a man younger than 35 in good health.

This chain joins TRBV6-5 and TRBJ1-5, with 8 bases fitting TRBD1. The CDR3 has 15 residues. Germline V gene sequence: CDR1 MNHEY, CDR2 SVGAGI. Germline trimming cut 6 bases from V and 0 bases from J; bases unmatched to any gene: 4. The CDR3 nucleotides are TGTGCCAGCAGACGGGACAGGCTTAGCAATCAGCCCCAGCATTTT. Residues: CASRRDRLSNQPQHF.

This chain links TRBV7-9 with TRBJ1-1; D is possibly TRBD1 (5 bases). Germline V gene data show CDR1 as SEHNR and CDR2 as FQNEAQ (reference sequence). The CDR3 spans 12 residues. The V end was cut by 3 bases, the J end by 8 bases, with 10 bases between. The CDR3 spells CASSFPGTEAFF. Here the CDR3 DNA reads TGTGCCAGCAGCTTCCCAGGGACCGAAGCTTTCTTT.

This clone appeared once. The genes are TRBV7-9 and TRBJ1-3; weak D call: TRBD1 (5 bases). Germline CDR1 is SEHNR and CDR2 is FQNEAQ (reference sequence). The length of the CDR3 is 16 residues. Trimming took 7 bases from V and 0 from J, leaving 16 bases between them. Here the CDR3 reads CASTTRGNTSGNTIYF. In DNA form, the CDR3 reads TGTGCCAGCACCACCCGGGGCAACACCTCTGGAAACACCATATATTTT.